These 23 T cell receptor beta chains were all obtained from the same sample, sequenced in a study of cytomegalovirus exposure and HLA in healthy donors. PCR involved 60 Vbeta and 13 Jbeta primers. The table came from immunoSEQ multiplex PCR; TCRdb's copy has only in-frame clones and leaves some out. The table has 230,000 or so clones, roughly 91% seen once. The sequenced sample consisted of PBMCs. The receptor source for this set is a girl aged 2-10 years in good health and CMV-seronegative.

This chain's CDR3 is CASSATGQSNEQFF. CDR3 nucleotide sequence: TGTGCCAGCAGCGCAACGGGACAGAGCAATGAGCAGTTCTTC. V and J are TRBV7-9 and TRBJ2-1, with 7 bases lining up with TRBD1. This CDR3 contains 14 residues. From germline, CDR1 is SEHNR and CDR2 FQNEAQ (reference sequence). J gave up 6 bases and V 5 bases, and 7 bases lay outside the gene matches. Using reference TRBV7-9 and TRBJ2-1 for the parts outside the CDR3, the full variable domain is DTGVSQNPRHKITKRGQNVTFRCDPISEHNRLYWYRQTLGQGPEFLTYFQNEAQLEKSRLLSDRFSAERPKGSFSTLEIQRTEQGDSAMYLCASSATGQSNEQFFGPGTRLTVL.

The CDR3 region has the DNA TGTGCCAGCAGTCTACAAGGGGGACAGGGGGCTAACAATGAGCAGTTCTTC. Protein sequence: CASSLQGGQGANNEQFF. This chain uses TRBV6-4 with TRBJ2-1; 12 nucleotides match TRBD1. V shed 5 bases and J 5 bases; nucleotides not matched to a gene: 10. The germline gives CDR1 MRHNA, CDR2 SNTAGT. The CDR3 spans 17 residues.

V gene TRBV13 combines with J gene TRBJ2-3, with TRBD2 identical over 8 bases. V trimming: 4 bases; J trimming: 8 bases; junction bases outside the gene matches: 2. There are 12 residues in the CDR3. CDR1 and CDR2 (germline): PRHDT, FYEKMQ (reference sequence). Written as DNA, the CDR3 is TGTGCCAGCAGCTCCGGACTAGCTACGCAGTATTTT. This codes for CASSSGLATQYF. The variable domain in full, completed from reference TRBV13 and TRBJ2-3, reads AAGVIQSPRHLIKEKRETATLKCYPIPRHDTVYWYQQGPGQDPQFLISFYEKMQSDKGSIPDRFSAQQFSDYHSELNMSSLELGDSALYFCASSSGLATQYFGPGTRLTVL.

The chain carries TRBV19 and TRBJ1-1; the D is unclear. CDR1 LNHDA and CDR2 SQIVND come from the germline V gene (reference sequence). Trimming cost V 1 base and J 0 bases, with 3 bases left between them. The CDR3 is 13 amino acids. CDR3: CASSIALNTEAFF. CDR3 nucleotide sequence: TGTGCCAGTAGTATAGCATTGAACACTGAAGCTTTCTTT.

This clone has just one count. This chain uses TRBV27 with TRBJ1-4; possible D gene TRBD1, 6 bases. From germline, CDR1 is MNHEY and CDR2 SMNVEV (reference sequence). The CDR3 runs 14 residues. Trimming removed 5 bases at V and 3 bases at J, with 10 bases between. CDR3 bases: TGTGCCAGCAGTGATAGGACAGCTAATGAAAAACTGTTTTTT. This translates into CASSDRTANEKLFF.

V usage is TRBV30 and J usage is TRBJ1-2, with 10 bases identical to TRBD1. Germline V CDR1 and CDR2: GTSNPN, SVGIG (reference sequence). The CDR3 is made up of 16 amino acids. V dropped 3 bases and J dropped 4; count of bases not matched to a gene: 11. The CDR3 spells CAWRIFRDRGFYGYTF. CDR3 sequence (DNA): TGTGCCTGGAGGATATTTAGGGACAGGGGCTTCTATGGCTACACCTTC.

This clone was detected once. The chain recombines TRBV5-1 with TRBJ1-5, with D tentatively TRBD1 (5 bases). The CDR3 length is 15 residues. The germline V and J ends were trimmed by 4 bases and 3 bases, with 14 bases remaining between them. Germline assignment: CDR1 SGHRS and CDR2 YFSETQ. CDR3 sequence: CASSLEGQANQPQHF. As DNA, the CDR3 is TGCGCCAGCAGCCTGGAGGGGCAAGCCAATCAGCCCCAGCATTTT.

The V and J genes are TRBV10-3 and TRBJ2-1; 11 nucleotides agree with TRBD2. This CDR3 has 15 residues. V shed 10 bases, J shed 5 bases, and the junction held 10 bases outside the gene matches. From germline, CDR1 is ENHRY and CDR2 SYGVKD. The CDR3 DNA sequence: TGTGCCACCCGGGGACTAGCGGTTGTGAACAATGAGCAGTTCTTC. It yields the protein CATRGLAVVNNEQFF.

V gene TRBV27 combines with J gene TRBJ2-1; maybe TRBD2 (5 bases). The CDR3 spans 15 residues. V was pared by 2 bases and J by 5 bases, with 13 bases between. Germline-derived CDR1 and CDR2 are MNHEY and SMNVEV (reference sequence). CDR3 sequence: CASSLMRVGDNEQFF. CDR3 DNA: TGTGCCAGCAGTTTAATGCGGGTGGGTGACAATGAGCAGTTCTTC.

The CDR3 sequence: CASSHARRTGQETQYF. DNA of the CDR3: TGTGCCAGCAGCCATGCTAGGAGGACAGGACAAGAGACCCAGTACTTC. The chain joins TRBV14 to TRBJ2-5; TRBD1 matches at 7 bases. Unmatched junction bases numbered 9, after V lost 3 bases and J lost 2 bases. Germline V gene data show CDR1 as SGHDN and CDR2 as FVKESK. This CDR3 has 16 amino acids.

The chain is built from TRBV28 and TRBJ1-1; D unclear. The CDR3 extends over 15 amino acids. Trimming shortened V by 0 bases and J by 0 bases, and 8 bases separated the two germline ends. Germline CDR1 reads MDHEN; CDR2 reads SYDVKM. CDR3 region: CASSLWRDVNTEAFF. CDR3 sequence (DNA): TGTGCCAGCAGTTTATGGAGGGATGTGAACACTGAAGCTTTCTTT. The full variable domain, in which reference TRBV28 and TRBJ1-1 provide the parts outside the CDR3, is DVKVTQSSRYLVKRTGEKVFLECVQDMDHENMFWYRQDPGLGLRLIYFSYDVKMKEKGDIPEGYSVSREKKERFSLILESASTNQTSMYLCASSLWRDVNTEAFFGQGTRLTVV.

The V call is TRBV19, the J call TRBJ1-4; no definite D call. The length of the CDR3 is 15 residues. Germline V gene sequence: CDR1 LNHDA, CDR2 SQIVND (reference sequence). V lost 7 bases and J lost 3, with 15 bases in between. The CDR3 reads CASTARALANEKLFF. The CDR3 DNA is TGTGCCAGTACCGCACGAGCTCTTGCTAATGAAAAACTGTTTTTT.

The rearrangement uses TRBV5-4 and TRBJ2-1; 8 positions agree with TRBD2. Per the germline V gene, CDR1 is SGHNT and CDR2 is YYREEE (reference sequence). The CDR3 covers 14 residues. Trimming at V came to 4 bases and at J to 8 bases, leaving 8 bases not matched to a gene. CDR3 sequence reads: CASSREGVRDEQFF. CDR3 DNA: TGTGCCAGCAGCCGGGAGGGCGTCAGAGATGAGCAGTTCTTC. Full variable domain (remainder filled in from reference TRBV5-4 and TRBJ2-1): ETGVTQSPTHLIKTRGQQVTLRCSSQSGHNTVSWYQQALGQGPQFIFQYYREEENGRGNFPPRFSGLQFPNYSSELNVNALELDDSALYLCASSREGVRDEQFFGPGTRLTVL.

The chain is built from TRBV28 and TRBJ1-5, with 10 nucleotides matching TRBD1. CDR3 length: 15 amino acids. The ends lost 6 bases at V and 1 base at J; junction bases unmatched: 3. Germline lookup yields CDR1 MDHEN and CDR2 SYDVKM. CDR3 DNA: TGTGCCAGCAGCTCGACAGGGGGCAGCAATCAGCCCCAGCATTTT. Translated: CASSSTGGSNQPQHF.

The CDR3 DNA follows: TGTGCCAGCAGTGGCTGGACTCAAACTTACGAGCAGTACTTC. Protein product: CASSGWTQTYEQYF. The chain combines TRBV6-1 with TRBJ2-7; D may be TRBD2 (5 bases). The CDR3 spans 14 residues. V was cut by 4 bases and J by 4 bases, with 14 bases left in between. CDR1 and CDR2 from the germline V gene are MNHNS and SASEGT.

The rearrangement links TRBV27 to TRBJ1-2; 9 bases agree with TRBD1. V shed 5 bases, J shed 4 bases, and the junction held 8 bases outside the gene matches. The CDR3 runs 15 residues. Germline V CDR1 and CDR2: MNHEY, SMNVEV (reference sequence). CDR3 residues: CASSQPGQGLYGYTF. The CDR3 coding sequence is TGTGCCAGCAGTCAACCGGGACAGGGTCTCTATGGCTACACCTTC.

V gene TRBV18 combines with J gene TRBJ1-5; D remains unclear. From germline, CDR1 is KGHSH and CDR2 LQKENI. This CDR3 is built from 16 residues. Trimming cost V 3 bases and J 6 bases, with 18 bases left between them. The DNA for the CDR3 is TGTGCCAGCTCACCCGGTATCGGGCCGGGGAGTCAGCCCCAGCATTTT. It specifies CASSPGIGPGSQPQHF.

This sequence joins TRBV28 and TRBJ1-6; 9 bases agree with TRBD1. Per germline, CDR1 MDHEN and CDR2 SYDVKM. V lost 4 bases to trimming and J lost 6 bases; unmatched junction nucleotides: 4. The CDR3 spans 15 residues. CDR3 region: CASSSRTGVNSPLHF. CDR3 bases: TGTGCCAGCAGTTCTCGGACAGGGGTTAATTCACCCCTCCACTTT.

The gene calls are TRBV13 and TRBJ2-3; 8 positions match TRBD2. CDR1 PRHDT and CDR2 FYEKMQ come from the germline V gene (reference sequence). The CDR3 covers 16 residues. V dropped 10 bases and J dropped 0; count of bases not matched to a gene: 12. The CDR3 bases are TGTGCCACCAGGACAGCAACTAGCGGTAGCACAGATACGCAGTATTTT. Protein: CATRTATSGSTDTQYF.

This sequence joins TRBV27 and TRBJ2-1; D unresolved. In germline, CDR1 is MNHEY, CDR2 SMNVEV (reference sequence). This CDR3 region has 12 residues. V shed 4 bases and J shed 9 bases, with 10 bases lying between them. CDR3 sequence reads: CASSSSPGEQFF. The CDR3 coding sequence is TGTGCCAGCAGTTCCTCACCGGGTGAGCAGTTCTTC.

The V gene is TRBV15, the J gene TRBJ2-7; D uncertain. V dropped 1 base and J dropped 5 bases, with 9 bases sitting between them. The CDR3 runs 13 residues. The V gene's germline CDR1 is LNHNV and CDR2 YYDKDF (reference sequence). The chain's CDR3 is CATSRGRLDEQYF. The CDR3 nucleotides are TGTGCCACCAGCAGAGGCAGACTCGACGAGCAGTACTTC.

The V gene is TRBV6-1, the J gene TRBJ1-1; D perhaps matches TRBD1 (5 bases). Trimming removed 4 bases from V and 0 bases from J, with 9 bases in between. CDR3 length: 14 amino acids. Germline values: CDR1 MNHNS, CDR2 SASEGT. The CDR3, as DNA: TGTGCCAGCAGTGGACAGATTATGAACACTGAAGCTTTCTTT. Residues: CASSGQIMNTEAFF.

The CDR3 reads CASSLSRGGNEQFF. For the CDR3, the DNA is TGTGCCAGCAGTTTATCGCGGGGTGGCAATGAGCAGTTCTTC. The V gene is TRBV27, the J gene TRBJ2-1; TRBD2 is a possible D gene (6 bases). This CDR3 comprises 14 residues. Germline lookup yields CDR1 MNHEY and CDR2 SMNVEV (reference sequence). Trimming shortened V by 0 bases and J by 6 bases, and 9 bases separated the two germline ends.